Presented here are 12 T cell receptor beta chains from one specimen sequenced in a study of blood T cells in healthy people across ages. A second about 6 to 12 cycle PCR used barcoded and J-beta primers. Using its own MiXCR run on the 5' RACE reads, TCRdb lists one record per CDR3 protein. This table has some 760,000 distinct CDR3 sequences, approximately 25% appearing once. This same sample was also part of a study on T cells of mothers and their children.

The sequencing sample was made of blood. Source of these receptors: a boy aged 5-17 years in good health.

The gene calls are TRBV12-3 or TRBV12-4 and TRBJ1-1, with D perhaps TRBD1 (5 bases). This CDR3 spans 14 amino acids. V lost 4 bases, J lost 0 bases, and 9 bases lay in between. CDR3: CASSSPTVNTEAFF. The CDR3 nucleotides are TGTGCCAGCAGTTCCCCGACAGTGAACACTGAAGCTTTCTTT.

This clonotype turned up a few times. The chain joins TRBV7-9 to TRBJ2-1, with 8 bases fitting TRBD2. CDR1 and CDR2 from the germline V gene are SEHNR and FQNEAQ (reference sequence). The CDR3 is 16 residues long. V shed 1 base and J 3 bases; nucleotides not matched to a gene: 5. The CDR3 region is CASSLVSGSYYNEQFF. For the CDR3, the DNA is TGTGCCAGCAGCTTAGTAAGCGGGAGCTACTACAATGAGCAGTTCTTC.

This clonotype was detected a few times. The CDR3 reads CASSRVYTDTQYF. The CDR3 DNA is TGTGCCAGCAGTCGCGTCTACACAGATACGCAGTATTTT. The rearrangement links TRBV7-9 to TRBJ2-3; D unresolved. CDR1 and CDR2 from the germline V gene are SEHNR and FQNEAQ (reference sequence). CDR3 length: 13 residues. V lost 6 bases, J lost 2 bases, and 9 bases lay in between.

With regard to this clonotype: Here the CDR3 omits its conserved ending phenylalanine or tryptophan, so a read error is the likely source. This chain joins TRBV7-9 and TRBJ2-7; D not resolved. V dropped 9 bases and J dropped 5 bases, with 11 bases sitting between them. The germline CDR1 and CDR2 sequences are SEHNR and FQNEAQ (reference sequence). CDR3 length: 11 amino acids. DNA of the CDR3: TGTGCCAGTACACCAGTGGACGAGCAGTACTGC. Protein: CASTPVDEQYC.

The rearrangement uses TRBV27 and TRBJ2-7; 10 bases align to TRBD2. CDR1 MNHEY and CDR2 SMNVEV come from the germline V gene (reference sequence). Trimming cost V 6 bases and J 4 bases; bases outside gene matches: 12. This CDR3 is built from 16 residues. The DNA of the CDR3 is TGTGCCAGCAGCTTCATAGCGGGAGGACCCCCTTACGAGCAGTACTTC. Amino acid sequence: CASSFIAGGPPYEQYF.

J is TRBJ2-5 and V is TRBV4-1; D is tentatively TRBD1 or TRBD2 (5 bases each). Near its end, the DNA agrees better with TRBJ2-7, so the J call may be wrong. From germline, CDR1 is MGHRA and CDR2 YSYEKL. This CDR3 is built from 13 residues. CDR3 coding DNA: TGCGCCAGCAGCTGGGACGCAGTCGGCGAGCAGTACTTC. This sequence encodes CASSWDAVGEQYF.

This clonotype was seen once. Mismatch with germline at one junction end may stem from a read error. The chain is built from TRBV7-2 and TRBJ2-3; no clear D gene. Germline assignment: CDR1 SGHTA and CDR2 FQGNSA. The CDR3 runs to 13 residues. This CDR3 reads CASSLVDTDSQYF. CDR3 coding DNA: TGTGCCAGCAGCTTAGTTGACACAGATTCGCAGTATTTT.

This chain connects TRBV4-1 to TRBJ2-2; 7 bases map to TRBD2. The CDR3 has 16 residues. V gave up 6 bases and J gave up 1 base; unmatched junction bases: 8. Germline loops: CDR1 MGHRA, CDR2 YSYEKL. The CDR3 nucleotides are TGCGCCAGCAGGCCCCTGAGCGGGGAGAACACCGGGGAGCTGTTTTTT. This sequence encodes CASRPLSGENTGELFF.

The V and J genes are TRBV20-1 and TRBJ2-5; D unresolved. The V end was cut by 0 bases, the J end by 3 bases, with 5 bases between. This CDR3 comprises 12 residues. Germline loops: CDR1 DFQATT, CDR2 SNEGSKA (reference sequence). The CDR3 DNA is TGCAGTGCTAGAGATCAGAAAGAGACCCAGTACTTC. This sequence encodes CSARDQKETQYF.

This clonotype was observed a handful of times. This rearrangement joins TRBV29-1 to TRBJ2-2; no firm D call. Trimming left V 3 bases short and J 1 base short, with 9 bases between. The CDR3 is 14 residues long. The germline V gene encodes CDR1 SQVTM and CDR2 ANQGSEA. CDR3 region: CSVEASGNTGELFF. The DNA for the CDR3 is TGCAGCGTTGAGGCATCAGGGAACACCGGGGAGCTGTTTTTT.

The V and J genes are TRBV7-2 and TRBJ2-5; 9 bases are a match to TRBD2. The DNA matches TRBJ2-7 better at its end, which makes the J call doubtful. Germline assignment: CDR1 SGHTA and CDR2 FQGNSA. This CDR3 spans 14 amino acids. In DNA, the CDR3 is TGTGCCAGCAGCTCGGCTAGCGGGGACTACGAGCAGTACTTC. Residues: CASSSASGDYEQYF.

This clonotype appeared a few times. V usage is TRBV20-1 and J usage is TRBJ1-4; D may be TRBD1 (6 bases). Between the trimmed V and J ends, which lost 3 bases and 0 bases, there was a span of 23 bases. CDR1 is DFQATT, CDR2 SNEGSKA, per germline (reference sequence). CDR3 length equals 19 residues. CDR3 loop: CSASRLPTDRLATNEKLFF. The DNA for the CDR3 is TGCAGTGCTAGCCGCCTCCCTACGGACAGATTAGCAACTAATGAAAAACTGTTTTTT.